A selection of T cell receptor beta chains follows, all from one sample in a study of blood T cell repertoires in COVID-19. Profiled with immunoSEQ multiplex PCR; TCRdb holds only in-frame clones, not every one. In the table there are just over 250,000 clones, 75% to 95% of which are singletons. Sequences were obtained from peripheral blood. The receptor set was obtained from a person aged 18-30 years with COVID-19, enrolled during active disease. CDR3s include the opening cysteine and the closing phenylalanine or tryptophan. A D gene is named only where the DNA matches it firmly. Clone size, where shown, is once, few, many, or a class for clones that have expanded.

CDR3: CASSNRDLISGGNQPQHF
DNA: TGTGCCAGCAGCAACAGGGATTTGATATCAGGGGGCAATCAGCCCCAGCATTTT
V: TRBV2
size: once
D: NA
J: TRBJ1-5

CDR3: CASSILAGGSGANVLTF
DNA: TGTGCCAGCAGTATACTAGCGGGAGGGTCCGGGGCCAACGTCCTGACTTTC
V: TRBV27
size: NA
D: TRBD2
J: TRBJ2-6

CDR3: CASSLVVRGMYNSPLHF
DNA: TGTGCCAGCAGCTTGGTTGTCAGGGGGATGTATAATTCACCCCTCCACTTT
V: TRBV5-8
size: NA
D: TRBD1
J: TRBJ1-6

CDR3: CASSSGTGGQPQHF
DNA: TGTGCCAGCAGCTCCGGGACAGGGGGTCAGCCCCAGCATTTT
V: TRBV27
size: NA
D: TRBD1
J: TRBJ1-5

CDR3: CASSPRDSIPYEQYF
DNA: TGCGCCAGCAGCCCCCGGGACAGCATTCCCTACGAGCAGTACTTC
V: TRBV4-1
size: NA
D: TRBD1
J: TRBJ2-7

CDR3: CSVEGNNQPQHF
DNA: TGCAGCGTTGAGGGCAACAATCAGCCCCAGCATTTT
V: TRBV29-1
size: NA
D: NA
J: TRBJ1-5

CDR3: CASGTQGGWNIQYF
DNA: TGTGCCAGTGGGACCCAGGGGGGCTGGAACATTCAGTACTTC
V: TRBV19
size: medium-sized
D: NA
J: TRBJ2-4

CDR3: CASSQKAGLTYEQYF
DNA: TGTGCCAGCAGCCAAAAGGCGGGACTCACTTACGAGCAGTACTTC
V: TRBV27
size: NA
D: NA
J: TRBJ2-7

CDR3: CASSQEGTNQETQYF
DNA: TGCGCCAGCAGCCAAGAGGGGACTAATCAAGAGACCCAGTACTTC
V: TRBV4-1
size: NA
D: TRBD2
J: TRBJ2-5

CDR3: CASSDRDRGPANYGYTF
DNA: TGCGCCAGCAGCGACCGGGACAGGGGGCCCGCTAACTATGGCTACACCTTC
V: TRBV5-1
size: NA
D: TRBD1
J: TRBJ1-2

CDR3: CASSLTGRGNQPQHF
DNA: TGTGCCAGCAGTTTAACCGGGAGGGGGAATCAGCCCCAGCATTTT
V: TRBV28
size: NA
D: NA
J: TRBJ1-5

CDR3: CAISDFAGAYEQYF
DNA: TGTGCCATCAGTGACTTTGCGGGAGCCTACGAGCAGTACTTC
V: TRBV10-3
size: NA
D: TRBD2
J: TRBJ2-7

CDR3: CASSLGGDQPQHF
DNA: TGTGCCAGCAGTTTAGGGGGGGATCAGCCCCAGCATTTT
V: TRBV27
size: NA
D: NA
J: TRBJ1-5

CDR3: CASSISRLAGGSFF
DNA: TGTGCCAGTAGTATAAGTCGGCTAGCGGGAGGATCGTTCTTC
V: TRBV19
size: NA
D: TRBD2
J: TRBJ2-1

CDR3: CASSPFRQGNSNQPQHF
DNA: TGTGCCAGCAGCCCCTTCCGACAGGGCAATAGCAATCAGCCCCAGCATTTT
V: TRBV3-1/TRBV3-2
size: NA
D: TRBD1
J: TRBJ1-5

CDR3: CASSPTAGGPYNEQFF
DNA: TGCGCCAGCAGCCCTACAGCGGGAGGGCCGTACAATGAGCAGTTCTTC
V: TRBV5-1
size: few
D: TRBD2
J: TRBJ2-1

CDR3: CATRQGDGYTF
DNA: TGTGCCACCAGACAGGGTGATGGCTACACCTTC
V: TRBV6-5
size: NA
D: TRBD1
J: TRBJ1-2

CDR3: CASSPPVSYEQYF
DNA: TGTGCCAGCAGCCCCCCAGTTTCCTACGAGCAGTACTTC
V: TRBV9
size: NA
D: NA
J: TRBJ2-7

CDR3: CASSHSGTGDEKLFF
DNA: TGTGCCAGCAGCCACTCCGGGACAGGGGATGAAAAACTGTTTTTT
V: TRBV3-1/TRBV3-2
size: once
D: TRBD1
J: TRBJ1-4

CDR3: CAFERERRNEQFF
DNA: TGTGCTTTTGAGCGGGAACGAAGAAATGAGCAGTTCTTC
V: TRBV7-7
size: NA
D: TRBD2
J: TRBJ2-1

CDR3: CASSPIRGTNTGELFF
DNA: TGTGCCAGCAGCCCTATAAGAGGAACGAACACCGGGGAGCTGTTTTTT
V: TRBV11-2
size: once
D: NA
J: TRBJ2-2

CDR3: CASSYSSGSRNQPQHF
DNA: TGTGCCAGCAGTTACTCGAGCGGCAGCCGCAATCAGCCCCAGCATTTT
V: TRBV6-2/TRBV6-3
size: NA
D: NA
J: TRBJ1-5

CDR3: CASSRTANTEAFF
DNA: TGTGCCAGCAGTCGGACAGCTAACACTGAAGCTTTCTTT
V: TRBV12-3/TRBV12-4
size: NA
D: NA
J: TRBJ1-1

CDR3: CASSDGGAGSPLHF
DNA: TGTGCCAGCAGTGACGGGGGGGCCGGTTCACCCCTCCACTTT
V: TRBV2
size: NA
D: NA
J: TRBJ1-6

CDR3: CASSHVGVSGTPTEAFF
DNA: TGTGCCAGCAGCCATGTAGGGGTGTCCGGGACACCCACTGAAGCTTTCTTT
V: TRBV6-2/TRBV6-3
size: NA
D: NA
J: TRBJ1-1

CDR3: CASNDGYEQYF
DNA: TGTGCCAGCAATGACGGGTACGAGCAGTACTTC
V: TRBV28
size: NA
D: NA
J: TRBJ2-7

CDR3: CASSSGDTNEKLFF
DNA: TGTGCCAGCTCATCGGGAGATACTAATGAAAAACTGTTTTTT
V: TRBV27
size: NA
D: NA
J: TRBJ1-4

CDR3: CASRASMGNTGELFF
DNA: TGTGCCAGCAGAGCCAGTATGGGCAACACCGGGGAGCTGTTTTTT
V: TRBV6-5
size: NA
D: NA
J: TRBJ2-2

CDR3: CASSTGGLTNGRVHEQFF
DNA: TGTGCCAGCAGTACGGGGGGTCTAACGAATGGGAGAGTCCATGAGCAGTTCTTC
V: TRBV2
size: NA
D: TRBD2
J: TRBJ2-1

CDR3: CASSSSGPGQSSSYEQYF
DNA: TGCGCCAGCAGCTCCTCAGGGCCGGGACAGAGCAGCTCCTACGAGCAGTACTTC
V: TRBV5-1
size: once
D: TRBD1
J: TRBJ2-7

CDR3: CASSPLGQGKNEQYF
DNA: TGTGCCAGCTCACCATTAGGACAGGGGAAGAACGAGCAGTACTTC
V: TRBV18
size: few
D: TRBD1
J: TRBJ2-7

CDR3: CASSDRGASSYEQYF
DNA: TGTGCCAGCAGTGACAGGGGGGCTAGCTCCTACGAGCAGTACTTC
V: TRBV7-9
size: NA
D: TRBD1
J: TRBJ2-7